This T cell receptor (beta chain) was captured in a study of CD8+CD57+ T cells in acquired aplastic anemia (dated by TCRdb to 2016 to 2019). Broadly, across the study: Extracted DNA from sorted CD4+ and CD8+ cells averaged around 2.9 ug, ranging from about 0.2 to 30 ug. CD8+CD57+ expansion was defined as frequency above the mean frequency observed in healthy subjects. Here is what the overall study found, with its caveats: Between patients and healthy controls, no significant difference in CD8+ Simpson's diversity was found (P=0.060). Around 27 CD8+ CDR3 sequences were found in both patients and controls but appeared to be highly expressed in patients and within the immunodominant clones of the patients.

Expansion of CD8+CD57+ cells had been shown by flow cytometry in the patients chosen for sequencing. Every patient had a diagnosis of severe acquired aplastic anemia based on International Study of Aplastic Anemia and Agranulocytosis and Camitta criteria. Patients had received no therapy at the time of blood sampling. The study deep-sequenced TCR repertoires of sorted CD4+ and CD8+ blood T cells from severe aplastic anemia patients and healthy subjects. Patients were enrolled under clinicaltrials.gov protocols 00001620, 01623167, 00001397, 00071045, 00081523 and 00961064 in the USA. Ficoll-Paque density gradient centrifugation was used to isolate peripheral blood mononuclear cells. Before DNA extraction, CD4+ and CD8+ T cells were sorted by FACS or by magnetic beads. Profiling of TCR beta VDJ combinations and CDR3 sequences used genomic DNA as the template. An Illumina HiSeq 2000 was the platform used for TCR repertoire sequencing. As for how the authors treated the data: TRBV/TRBJ rearrangement plots, CDR3 size and DJ length profiles, and Simpson's diversity index were used to evaluate the repertoires. The immunodominant clone was defined as the most abundant DNA sequence in deep sequencing data. CDR3 amino acid sequences were screened for sharing across subjects and were compared with published repertoires and the VDJdb database. TCRdb reran the public reads through fastp at Q25 and MiXCR, keeping productive beta chains. When rows share a CDR3 protein, they turn into one entry using the most common DNA and genes. These V and J calls originate from TCRdb's pipeline instead of the authors' own analysis. This sample lists about 180,000 distinct CDR3 sequences; around 50% were detected once. The ten biggest clones cover roughly 13% of the sample.

The germline V gene gives CDR1 as MNHNS and CDR2 as SASEGT. V lost 6 bases and J lost 1 base; the stretch between them is 15 bases long. Reading from cysteine to phenylalanine, the CDR3 counts 15 amino acids. The CDR3 DNA has 45 bases and is translated from base 1. This clonotype was seen a few times. What this receptor recognizes is not known. Qualities for individual bases were not recorded, and no much larger clone is one base off. The TCR sequence derives from a human donor with aplastic anemia. Recombination joined TRBV6-1 with TRBJ1-2; 6 matching bases give a weak D call of TRBD1. The material sequenced was sorted CD4+, CD8+, or CD8+CD57+ T cells (not recorded which) from PBMCs. In nucleotides, the sequence is TGTGCCAGCAGGGAGGGGGACGGAGTTAACTATGGCTACACCTTC. Translated, this is CASREGDGVNYGYTF.